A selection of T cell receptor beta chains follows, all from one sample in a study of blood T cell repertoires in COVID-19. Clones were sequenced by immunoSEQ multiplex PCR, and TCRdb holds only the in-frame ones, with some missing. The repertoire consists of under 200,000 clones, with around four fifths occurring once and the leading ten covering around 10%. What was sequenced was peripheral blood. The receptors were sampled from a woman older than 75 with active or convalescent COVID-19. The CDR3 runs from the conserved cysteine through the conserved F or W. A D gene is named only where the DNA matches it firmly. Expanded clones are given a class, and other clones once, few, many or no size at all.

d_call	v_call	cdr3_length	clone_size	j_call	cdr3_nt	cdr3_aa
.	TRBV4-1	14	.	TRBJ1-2	TGCGCCAGCAGCCAAGATCCGGGGTGGAATGGCTACACCTTC	CASSQDPGWNGYTF
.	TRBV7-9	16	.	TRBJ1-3	TGTGCCAGCAGCTTAAACAGGGATAGGTCTGGAAACACCATATATTTT	CASSLNRDRSGNTIYF
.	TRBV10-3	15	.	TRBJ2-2	TGTGCCATCAGTGACGGGCAGGGTGGCACCGGGGAGCTGTTTTTT	CAISDGQGGTGELFF
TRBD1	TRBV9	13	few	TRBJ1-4	TGTGCCAGCAGCGTGACAGGGGTTGAAAAACTGTTTTTT	CASSVTGVEKLFF
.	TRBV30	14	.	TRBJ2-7	TGTGCCTGGAGTGGTGTGGGGCGTGGGTTCGAGCAGTACTTC	CAWSGVGRGFEQYF
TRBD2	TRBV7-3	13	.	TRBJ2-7	TGTGCCAGGGTAGCGGGGGACCATTACGAGCAGTACTTC	CARVAGDHYEQYF
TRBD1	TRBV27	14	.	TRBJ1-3	TGTGCCAGCAGTGCGGGGACAGCAGGAAACACCATATATTTT	CASSAGTAGNTIYF
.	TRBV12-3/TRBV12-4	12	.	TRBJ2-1	TGTGCCAGCAGTTTGGATCACCTTCGGGAGTTCTTC	CASSLDHLREFF
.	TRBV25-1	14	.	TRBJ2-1	TGTGCCACCCGTTGGGGCAGCTCCTACAATGAGCAGTTCTTC	CATRWGSSYNEQFF
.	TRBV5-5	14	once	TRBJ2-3	TGTGCCAGCACCACCCGGGAGCTCACAGATACGCAGTATTTT	CASTTRELTDTQYF
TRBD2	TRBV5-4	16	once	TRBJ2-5	TGTGCCAGCAGCTCTCTAGGACTAGCGGTTCAGGGGGCCCAGTACTTC	CASSSLGLAVQGAQYF
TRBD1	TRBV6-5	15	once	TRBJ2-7	TGTGCCAGCAGTAACCGGGACAGGGGCACCTACGAGCAGTACTTC	CASSNRDRGTYEQYF
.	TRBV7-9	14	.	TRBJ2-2	TGTGCCAGCAGCTTGGCGGGGAACACCGGGGAGCTGTTTTTT	CASSLAGNTGELFF
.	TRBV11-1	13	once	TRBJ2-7	TGTGCCAGCAGCTTACAGGGTTCCTACGAGCAGTACTTC	CASSLQGSYEQYF
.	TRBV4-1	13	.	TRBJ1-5	TGCGCCAGCCGAGGGCACCCGTGGCAGCCCCAGCATTTT	CASRGHPWQPQHF
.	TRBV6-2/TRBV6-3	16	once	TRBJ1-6	TGTGCCAGCAGTCTGGACCCGGAGGGGCATAATTCACCCCTCCACTTT	CASSLDPEGHNSPLHF